This is a list of T cell receptor beta chains from one sample in a study of OX40 agonist ivuxolimab in advanced cancers. Data came from immunoSEQ multiplex PCR; TCRdb stores just in-frame clones and leaves some out. Seen here are 150,000 to 190,000 clones, approximately 94% observed once, and the top ten hold just over 0.3%. Sample: CD4+ or CD8+ T cells sorted from blood, taken in a trial of the OX40 agonist ivuxolimab. The receptors shown here come from an adult with an advanced solid tumor such as melanoma, head and neck, liver or kidney cancer. Each CDR3 is given without its conserved first and last residue.

J gene,V gene,CDR3 protein
TRBJ1-1,TRBV19,ASSRQLNTEAF
TRBJ1-2,TRBV28,ASSTTPSDYGYT
TRBJ1-1,TRBV2,ATIKDSSMNTEAF
TRBJ2-4,TRBV14,ASSQDRAGKAKNIQY
TRBJ2-7,TRBV30,AWSVRRTSYEQY
TRBJ1-1,TRBV7-3,ASSYTGEGTEAF
TRBJ2-5,TRBV5-8,ASSLIRTNQETQY
TRBJ2-7,TRBV5-6,ASRRSGVYEQY
TRBJ2-3,TRBV30,AWSVSSTSGSLRDTDTQY
TRBJ1-5,TRBV27,ASSSPDQPQH
TRBJ2-5,TRBV28,ASSPGLAGQETQY
TRBJ2-1,TRBV18,ASSEYFRDEQF
TRBJ2-7,TRBV10-2,ASSETSGNSYEQY
TRBJ1-2,TRBV4-1,ASSQEEGTYGYT
TRBJ2-5,TRBV7-7,ASSSGRTEKETQY
TRBJ2-7,TRBV5-1,ASSLVGGGVYEQY
TRBJ1-5,TRBV19,ATGGGNQQPQH
TRBJ1-5,TRBV2,ASIRQGDQPQH
TRBJ2-7,TRBV28,ASSTSGLPGQRAYEQY
TRBJ1-2,TRBV19,ASRTATTGLYGYT
TRBJ2-6,TRBV4-2,ASSHGKGGSGANVLT
TRBJ1-4,TRBV29-1,SVRQGFEKLF
TRBJ1-1,TRBV29-1,SVEVTENTEAF
TRBJ1-5,TRBV18,ASSPQGSQPQH
TRBJ2-7,TRBV7-8,ASSFGWYEQY
TRBJ2-5,TRBV27,ASSKGLAGAEETQY
TRBJ1-4,TRBV19,ASTQVGRLSTEKLF
TRBJ1-5,TRBV4-1,ASSQKGGGSSNQPQH
TRBJ1-5,TRBV28,ASSLTQLTQPQH
TRBJ1-2,TRBV18,ASSPSTGTIINYGYT
TRBJ1-4,TRBV4-1,ASSYRDRNEKLF
TRBJ2-7,TRBV28,ASSLPRTGWYEQY
TRBJ2-7,TRBV5-1,ASSPGLAGTYEQY
TRBJ1-1,TRBV29-1,SVERAANTEAF
TRBJ1-2,TRBV6-5,ASSRLGYGYT
TRBJ1-5,TRBV6-5,ASRGTDNQPQH
TRBJ1-5,TRBV2,ASSIDRDQPQH
TRBJ1-2,TRBV15,ATTRGNYGYT
TRBJ2-7,TRBV6-6,ASRAAQPYEQY
TRBJ2-7,TRBV9,ASSVEGSWSYEQY
TRBJ2-1,TRBV5-1,ASSLRLAGGLYNEQF
TRBJ2-7,TRBV18,ASSPSGRLSSYEQY
TRBJ1-5,TRBV19,ASSIYGEGKDQPQH
TRBJ1-2,TRBV9,ASSVSGYGYT
TRBJ2-7,TRBV10-3,AISEGSSPYEQY
TRBJ1-1,TRBV7-9,ASSRSGGTEAF
TRBJ1-5,TRBV6-5,ASSGPGFGTQPQH
TRBJ1-6,TRBV28,ASSTSGTGPSPLH